The T cell receptor (beta chain) described here comes from a study of T-cell reconstitution after alpha-beta-depleted transplantation in children. This clonotype appeared a few times. Unique molecular identifiers tagged the TCRbeta library. From the PCR reads, TCRdb called clonotypes with MiXCR, one entry per CDR3 protein. The top ten clones hold 5% to 6% of a sample with a few hundred thousand distinct CDR3 sequences, about 12% of them seen once. CDR1 and CDR2 (germline): LGHNA, YNFKEQ. The CDR3 covers 17 residues. V shed 0 bases and J 6 bases; nucleotides not matched to a gene: 9. Sequencing was performed on PBMCs from the stem cell graft donor, taken from the stem cell graft. This receptor was identified in a human donor who donated a stem cell graft to a child with combined immunodeficiency. The chain uses TRBV4-2 and TRBJ2-2; TRBD2 matches 8 bases. The CDR3 DNA reads as TGTGCCAGCAGCCAAGATAACGGGGGGGCCAAGGCCGGGGAGCTGTTTTTT. It codes for CASSQDNGGAKAGELFF.